The clone carrying this TCR beta chain has more than one count but fewer than ten. The protocol was immunoSEQ multiplex PCR, while the TCRdb copy is restricted to in-frame clones and leaves out a portion. Altogether about 120,000 clones are present, 85% to 90% being singletons, with the ten largest covering about 6.9%. This entry comes from a study of blood T cell repertoires in COVID-19. Study at large: Samples of COVID-19 (acute and convalescent) were obtained from the United States, Italy and Spain. T cells, B-cell-depleted T cells, or PBMCs supplied cDNA or gDNA.

Looked up from germline, CDR1 is MNHNS and CDR2 is SASEGT. The CDR3 is 21 residues long. V was cut by 0 bases and J by 4 bases, with 27 bases left in between. Sequenced sample: peripheral blood. The chain has TRBV6-1 and TRBJ2-2; the D gene is possibly TRBD2 (5 bases). This TCR derives from an elderly man with active or convalescent COVID-19. The CDR3 reads CASSEALRGSFGRPFTGELFF. DNA of the CDR3: TGTGCCAGCAGTGAAGCGCTTCGAGGGAGCTTCGGGCGACCCTTCACCGGGGAGCTGTTTTTT.